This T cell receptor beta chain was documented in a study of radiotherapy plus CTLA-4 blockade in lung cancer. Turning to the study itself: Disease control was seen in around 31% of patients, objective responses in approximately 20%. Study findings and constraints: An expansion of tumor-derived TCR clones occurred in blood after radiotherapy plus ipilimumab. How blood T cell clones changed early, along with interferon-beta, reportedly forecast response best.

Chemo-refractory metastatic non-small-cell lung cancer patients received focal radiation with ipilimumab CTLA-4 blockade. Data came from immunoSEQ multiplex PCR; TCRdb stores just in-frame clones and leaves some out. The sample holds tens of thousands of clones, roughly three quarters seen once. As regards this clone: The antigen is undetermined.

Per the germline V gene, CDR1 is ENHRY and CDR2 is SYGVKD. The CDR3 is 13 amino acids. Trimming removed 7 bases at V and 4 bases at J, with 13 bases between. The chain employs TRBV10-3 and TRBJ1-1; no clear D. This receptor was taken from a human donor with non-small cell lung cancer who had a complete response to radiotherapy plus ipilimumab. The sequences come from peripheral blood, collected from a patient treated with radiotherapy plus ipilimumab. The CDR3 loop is CAITLNEGTEAFF. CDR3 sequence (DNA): TGTGCCATCACCCTTAACGAGGGCACTGAAGCTTTCTTT.